The rows below give T cell receptor beta chains drawn from one sample of a study of blood T cell repertoires in COVID-19. TCRdb's table, derived via immunoSEQ multiplex PCR, lists solely in-frame clones and lacks some. This sample has about 120,000 clones, with around 87% found just once. The sequenced material came from peripheral blood. The source of these receptors is a woman in her seventies with acute or convalescent COVID-19. Both conserved end residues are part of each CDR3. D genes are given only for firm matches. Rows give clone size only sometimes, using once, few, many, or a class for an expanded clone.

clone_size | d_call | j_call | v_call | cdr3_nt | cdr3_aa
- | - | TRBJ2-1 | TRBV28 | TGTGCCAGCAGTTTAAGGGGAGGTTCGGTCGTCCACAATGAGCAGTTCTTC | CASSLRGGSVVHNEQFF
once | TRBD1 | TRBJ1-1 | TRBV25-1 | TGTGCCAGCAGTGTAAGCATGACAGGGGGCCTGAACACTGAAGCTTTCTTT | CASSVSMTGGLNTEAFF
- | - | TRBJ2-7 | TRBV10-3 | TGTGCCATCAGTGGGGGCTCAGGGGTATACGAGCAGTACTTC | CAISGGSGVYEQYF
once | TRBD1 | TRBJ1-2 | TRBV3-1/TRBV3-2 | TGTGCCAGCAGCCCGGACAGGGGACGGTGGTATGGCTACACCTTC | CASSPDRGRWYGYTF
- | - | TRBJ1-1 | TRBV7-2 | TGTGCCAGCAGCATCCAACAGGGACGGACTGAAGCTTTCTTT | CASSIQQGRTEAFF
- | - | TRBJ1-2 | TRBV27 | TGTGCCAGCAGTCCACAGGATCAAAGAGACGGCTACACCTTC | CASSPQDQRDGYTF
- | - | TRBJ1-1 | TRBV11-3 | TGTGCCAGCAGCTTCATTGATCGGGGAAGGGACACTGAAGCTTTCTTT | CASSFIDRGRDTEAFF
- | TRBD2 | TRBJ2-1 | TRBV6-2/TRBV6-3 | TGTGCCAGCAGTTATAGGCGGTCTAGCGGGGGGGCGGGCAATGAGCAGTTCTTC | CASSYRRSSGGAGNEQFF
once | - | TRBJ1-1 | TRBV19 | TGTGCCAGTGGCACGGGGGGCGGCACTGAAGCTTTCTTT | CASGTGGGTEAFF
- | - | TRBJ2-7 | TRBV2 | TGTGCCAGCAGGAGGAAACGGGACACCTACGAGCAGTACTTC | CASRRKRDTYEQYF
- | - | TRBJ1-2 | TRBV5-1 | TGCGCCAGCAGCCTTGACACAATCCCCTATGGCTACACCTTC | CASSLDTIPYGYTF
- | TRBD1 | TRBJ1-1 | TRBV6-5 | TGTGCCAGCATTAACAGGGGTCACACTGAAGCTTTCTTT | CASINRGHTEAFF
- | - | TRBJ2-6 | TRBV19 | TGTGCCAGTAGTTCGAGACCTGCAGGTTCTGGGGCCAACGTCCTGACTTTC | CASSSRPAGSGANVLTF
- | - | TRBJ1-1 | TRBV2 | TGTGCCAGCAAGATGACAGGCCTGGTAGACACGATCGAAGCTTTCTTT | CASKMTGLVDTIEAFF
once | TRBD2 | TRBJ2-1 | TRBV30 | TGTGCCTGGAGTGTACGTGGCGGGGGGGCCTACAATGAGCAGTTCTTC | CAWSVRGGGAYNEQFF
- | TRBD1 | TRBJ2-1 | TRBV24-1 | TGTGCCACCAGTGATCCATTTTATAGACAGGGGGTAGGCGAGCAGTTCTTC | CATSDPFYRQGVGEQFF
- | TRBD1 | TRBJ1-5 | TRBV2 | TGTGCCAGCAGTGAAGGAGGACAGGGGAATCAGCCCCAGCATTTT | CASSEGGQGNQPQHF
once | - | TRBJ2-2 | TRBV19 | TGTGCCAGTAGTATATCAGGGACCGGGGAGCTGTTTTTT | CASSISGTGELFF
- | - | TRBJ2-1 | TRBV3-1/TRBV3-2 | TGTGCCAGCAGCCAAGTTTGGGACGGGGGAAATGAGCAGTTCTTC | CASSQVWDGGNEQFF
- | - | TRBJ1-2 | TRBV27 | TGTGCCAGCAGCCCCCGATGGGGCGGCTATGGCTACACCTTC | CASSPRWGGYGYTF
- | TRBD1 | TRBJ1-5 | TRBV7-9 | TGTGCCAGCAGCGGTGGGACAGCGAGCAATCAGCCCCAGCATTTT | CASSGGTASNQPQHF
- | - | TRBJ1-5 | TRBV4-1 | TGCGCCAGCAGCCAAGACGAAGGGGTCCAGCCCCAGCATTTT | CASSQDEGVQPQHF
- | - | TRBJ2-1 | TRBV3-1/TRBV3-2 | TGTGCCAGCAGCCAAGAGGGCACTTTCTCCTACAATGAGCAGTTCTTC | CASSQEGTFSYNEQFF
- | - | TRBJ2-3 | TRBV3-1/TRBV3-2 | TGTGCCAGCAGCCAAGCCATCCGGACATCTAAAACAGGCTTCACAGATACGCAGTATTTT | CASSQAIRTSKTGFTDTQYF
- | TRBD1 | TRBJ1-2 | TRBV15 | TGTGCCACCAGCAGAGGACAGGGCCCCGCCTATGGCTACACCTTC | CATSRGQGPAYGYTF
- | TRBD1 | TRBJ1-1 | TRBV9 | TGTGCCAGCAGCCCGTATTTACAGGGGCGCGTCACTGAAGCTTTCTTT | CASSPYLQGRVTEAFF
- | - | TRBJ1-5 | TRBV18 | TGTGCCAGCTCACCATCTGTGGCGGGGAATCAGCCCCAGCATTTT | CASSPSVAGNQPQHF
- | TRBD1 | TRBJ2-4 | TRBV11-2 | TGTGCCAGCAGCCAACCACAGGGGTCCAAAAACATTCAGTACTTC | CASSQPQGSKNIQYF
- | - | TRBJ2-7 | TRBV5-1 | TGCGCCAGCAGCTTGTATGGGGGCCCCTACGAGCAGTACTTC | CASSLYGGPYEQYF
- | TRBD2 | TRBJ2-1 | TRBV4-1 | TGCGCCAGCAGCCAAGTAGGGCGGGGGGCAACCTGGAATGAGCAGTTCTTC | CASSQVGRGATWNEQFF
- | TRBD1 | TRBJ1-4 | TRBV27 | TGTGCCAGCAGTTCCTCAGGGGGCGATAGGGAAAAACTGTTTTTT | CASSSSGGDREKLFF
- | TRBD1 | TRBJ2-5 | TRBV5-5 | TGTGCCAGCAGCTCGAATAACAGGGGGCGGGAGACCCAGTACTTC | CASSSNNRGRETQYF
once | - | TRBJ1-1 | TRBV10-3 | TGTGCCATCAGTGAAATAATGACTGAAGCTTTCTTT | CAISEIMTEAFF
- | TRBD2 | TRBJ2-3 | TRBV5-4 | TGTGCCAGCAGCTCGGCGGGGGGGGAAAGTGCCCAGTATTTT | CASSSAGGESAQYF
- | - | TRBJ1-1 | TRBV20-1 | TGCAGTGCTAGAGAGGAGTCGGCTTTCTTT | CSAREESAFF
- | - | TRBJ2-1 | TRBV21-1 | TGTGCCAGCACCCCACTGGGGGGGGCGACGTTAAATGAGCAGTTCTTC | CASTPLGGATLNEQFF
few | - | TRBJ1-3 | TRBV28 | TGTGCCAGCAGTTTGCGGGGGCCCTCTGGAAACACCATATATTTT | CASSLRGPSGNTIYF
- | TRBD1 | TRBJ2-7 | TRBV7-8 | TGTGCCAGCAGCAAGACACAGGGGGGTGAGCAGTACTTC | CASSKTQGGEQYF
- | TRBD2 | TRBJ2-1 | TRBV5-5 | TGTGCCAGCAGCTTAGTCCGGGGGGGCAACAATGAGCAGTTCTTC | CASSLVRGGNNEQFF
- | - | TRBJ1-2 | TRBV9 | TGTGCCAGCAGCGTAGGGGCACTTCCTAGCTACACCTTC | CASSVGALPSYTF
few | - | TRBJ1-5 | TRBV28 | TGTGCCAGCAACAGGGACCGCAATCAGCCCCAGCATTTT | CASNRDRNQPQHF
- | TRBD2 | TRBJ2-3 | TRBV5-1 | TGCGCCAGCAGCTTTTCGAGCGGGGGGGTAGATACGCAGTATTTT | CASSFSSGGVDTQYF
- | - | TRBJ2-7 | TRBV2 | TGTGCCAGCAGTGAGGGAGGCGGGGACAGCTCCTACGAGCAGTACTTC | CASSEGGGDSSYEQYF
- | - | TRBJ1-1 | TRBV11-2 | TGTGCCAGCAGCTCGGTGGGTCCAAGGGAGACAATGGCTTTCTTT | CASSSVGPRETMAFF
- | - | TRBJ2-5 | TRBV18 | TGTGCCAGCTCACCGGGGCTTAGGCAGAGTTCGGAGACCCAGTACTTC | CASSPGLRQSSETQYF
- | TRBD1 | TRBJ2-5 | TRBV2 | TGTGCCAGCAGTGGCGGACAGGGGGCCTTAGAGACCCAGTACTTC | CASSGGQGALETQYF
- | TRBD2 | TRBJ2-3 | TRBV5-1 | TGCGCCAGCAGCTCGCCGGATAGCGGGAGGGGAGCTGATACGCAGTATTTT | CASSSPDSGRGADTQYF
few | TRBD2 | TRBJ2-7 | TRBV20-1 | TGCAGTGCCAGGGAGGGCTACGAGCAGTACTTC | CSAREGYEQYF
- | TRBD1 | TRBJ1-2 | TRBV5-4 | TGTGCCAGCAGCTTGGGACAGGGGGCTCGGGGCTACACCTTC | CASSLGQGARGYTF
- | - | TRBJ2-5 | TRBV19 | TGTGCCAGTAGTATAGACTCGGGCCAAGAGACCCAGTACTTC | CASSIDSGQETQYF
- | - | TRBJ2-7 | TRBV28 | TGTGCCAGCAGTTTAACGGCGGGGGCCTCCTACGAGCAGTACTTC | CASSLTAGASYEQYF